This entry lists 26 T cell receptor beta chains sequenced from one sample in a study of blood T cell repertoires in COVID-19. Here immunoSEQ multiplex PCR was the method, and the copy in TCRdb shows in-frame clones only, minus some. The data show more than 80,000 clones, almost 85% seen once. The sequencing sample was made of peripheral blood. The origin of the receptors is a man in his forties or fifties with active or convalescent COVID-19.

The V and J genes are TRBV9 and TRBJ2-5; TRBD2 agrees at 9 bases. The CDR3 length is 17 residues. Per germline, CDR1 SGDLS and CDR2 YYNGEE. V was pared by 0 bases and J by 2 bases, with 8 bases of the junction left unmatched. The CDR3 sequence is CASSVAGSGGPQETQYF. In nucleotides, the CDR3 is TGTGCCAGCAGCGTAGCCGGTAGCGGGGGACCTCAAGAGACCCAGTACTTC.

This clone was seen many times. The J gene is TRBJ2-5, the V gene TRBV4-1; 14 bases align to TRBD2. The J segment lost 6 bases and the V segment lost 3 bases, leaving 9 bases of the junction unmatched. Germline CDR1 is MGHRA and CDR2 is YSYEKL. CDR3 length: 17 amino acids. CDR3 nucleotides: TGCGCCAGCAGCCAGGACCATGGACTAGCGGGGGGTAAGACCCAGTACTTC. This encodes CASSQDHGLAGGKTQYF.

This sequence joins TRBV27 and TRBJ1-5; possibly TRBD1 for D (5 bases). V lost 4 bases to trimming and J lost 3 bases, with 10 bases between them. CDR3 length equals 14 residues. Looked up from germline, CDR1 is MNHEY and CDR2 is SMNVEV (reference sequence). The CDR3 protein is CASSSGRSNQPQHF. DNA of the CDR3: TGTGCCAGCAGTTCAGGGAGGTCCAATCAGCCCCAGCATTTT.

The rearrangement joins TRBV5-8 to TRBJ2-5; 7 bases are shared with TRBD2. Germline V gene lookup returns CDR1 SGHTS and CDR2 YDEGEE. The CDR3 totals 15 residues. V lost 4 bases, J lost 1 base, and 7 bases stayed unmatched. The chain's CDR3 is CASSPGLGLQETQYF. CDR3 nucleotide sequence: TGTGCCAGCAGCCCAGGACTAGGGCTCCAAGAGACCCAGTACTTC.

This clone occurred once. This sequence joins TRBV11-2 and TRBJ2-7; D might be TRBD2 (6 bases). The CDR3 consists of 15 residues. V was pared by 5 bases and J by 0 bases, with 14 bases between. Per the germline V gene, CDR1 is SGHAT and CDR2 is FQNNGV. In DNA form, the CDR3 reads TGTGCCAGCAGCGGGGGACTTTTTAGCTCCTACGAGCAGTACGTC. Residues: CASSGGLFSSYEQYV.

This clone was seen a few times. The chain joins TRBV12-3 or TRBV12-4 to TRBJ2-1; 10 bases are shared with TRBD1. Losses at the gene ends were 5 bases for V and 10 bases for J; bases not matched to a gene: 5. This CDR3 has 13 residues. The CDR3: CASSPTGGGEQFF. CDR3 nucleotide sequence: TGTGCCAGCAGTCCGACAGGGGGCGGCGAGCAGTTCTTC.

The chain has TRBV6-6 and TRBJ1-1, with D maybe TRBD1 (5 bases). V lost 0 bases, J lost 11 bases, and 10 bases lay in between. The CDR3 spans 12 residues. Per germline, CDR1 MNHNY and CDR2 SVGAGI (reference sequence). CDR3 DNA: TGTGCCAGCAGTTACTCGGAGGGGAGGGCTTTCTTT. Protein sequence: CASSYSEGRAFF.

This clone is a singleton in its sample. The rearrangement joins TRBV29-1 to TRBJ1-2; TRBD1 matches 11 bases. After removal of 7 bases from V and 3 bases from J, the junction contained 1 base not matched to a gene. CDR1 is SQVTM, CDR2 ANQGSEA, per germline. The CDR3 spans 12 residues. The CDR3 reads CSGGQGDYGYTF. As DNA, the CDR3 is TGCAGCGGGGGACAGGGGGACTATGGCTACACCTTC.

This chain joins TRBV28 and TRBJ1-3, with a possible D match to TRBD1 (5 bases). V was clipped by 2 bases and J by 0 bases, with 11 bases between them. Germline V gives CDR1 MDHEN, CDR2 SYDVKM. The CDR3 extends over 16 amino acids. The CDR3 DNA reads TGTGCCAGCAGTTTAATAGGGGCGTACTCTGGAAACACCATATATTTT. Residues: CASSLIGAYSGNTIYF.

The rearrangement joins TRBV6-6 to TRBJ1-5; possible D gene TRBD1, 5 bases. Germline V lookup: CDR1 MNHNY, CDR2 SVGAGI (reference sequence). V was pared by 2 bases and J by 2 bases, with 7 bases between. There are 14 residues in the CDR3. CDR3 protein: CASSYPTGNQPQHF. The CDR3 nucleotides read TGTGCCAGCAGTTACCCGACAGGCAATCAGCCCCAGCATTTT.

Worth noting for this clone: The junction and the germline gene differ at one end; a read error may be behind it. The rearrangement uses TRBV5-1 and TRBJ2-1, with 8 nucleotides matching TRBD2. This CDR3 has 16 amino acids. Germline loops: CDR1 SGHRS, CDR2 YFSETQ. The DNA for the CDR3 is TGCGCCAGCAGCTTGAGTCTAGCGGGCTCCCACAATGAGCAGTTCTTC. This codes for CASSLSLAGSHNEQFF.

The gene calls are TRBV28 and TRBJ2-4; 7 nucleotides match TRBD2. Looked up from germline, CDR1 is MDHEN and CDR2 is SYDVKM. The CDR3 is 15 residues long. V trimming: 3 bases; J trimming: 3 bases; junction bases outside the gene matches: 5. The CDR3 region has the DNA TGTGCCAGCAGTTTGGGGGGGGATGTCAAAAACATTCAGTACTTC. This translates into CASSLGGDVKNIQYF.

V gene TRBV5-5 combines with J gene TRBJ1-1; D is perhaps TRBD1 (6 bases). From germline, CDR1 is SGHKS and CDR2 YYEKEE (reference sequence). V was clipped by 0 bases and J by 3 bases, with 9 bases between them. The CDR3 runs to 14 residues. CDR3 amino acids: CASSLAGGHTEAFF. CDR3 in DNA: TGTGCCAGCAGCTTGGCCGGGGGGCACACTGAAGCTTTCTTT.

The count of this clone is one. DNA for the CDR3: TGCGCCAGCAGTGAAGGGCTAGCGGGGACTAGCACAGATACGCAGTATTTT. Amino acids: CASSEGLAGTSTDTQYF. This chain uses TRBV10-1 with TRBJ2-3; 9 nucleotides line up with TRBD2. The CDR3 covers 17 residues. V was pared by 3 bases and J by 0 bases, with 7 bases of the junction left unmatched. CDR1 and CDR2 (germline): WNHNN, SYGVQD (reference sequence).

The rearrangement uses TRBV5-1 and TRBJ2-5, with 9 nucleotides matching TRBD2. Trimming took 6 bases from V and 2 from J; bases not matched to a gene: 8. CDR1 SGHRS and CDR2 YFSETQ come from the germline V gene. The CDR3 runs to 15 residues. Here the CDR3 reads CASTKSAGGQETQYF. DNA of the CDR3: TGCGCCAGCACCAAAAGTGCGGGGGGGCAAGAGACCCAGTACTTC.

The chain combines TRBV27 with TRBJ1-3; no reliable D call. Per the germline V gene, CDR1 is MNHEY and CDR2 is SMNVEV (reference sequence). This CDR3 has 13 residues. Between the trimmed V and J ends, which lost 2 bases and 4 bases, there was a span of 6 bases. The CDR3 sequence is CASSLNTGNTIYF. CDR3 coding DNA: TGTGCCAGCAGTTTAAACACGGGAAACACCATATATTTT.

This rearrangement joins TRBV5-1 to TRBJ2-2; D is unresolved. Germline CDR1 is SGHRS and CDR2 is YFSETQ. There are 14 residues in the CDR3. V lost 0 bases, J lost 9 bases, and 12 bases lay in between. This chain's CDR3 is CASSLGLTSRELFF. Written as DNA, the CDR3 is TGCGCCAGCAGCTTGGGACTCACGTCCCGGGAGCTGTTTTTT.

The chain has TRBV19 and TRBJ2-2, with D uncertain. Per germline, CDR1 LNHDA and CDR2 SQIVND (reference sequence). Deletions cut 1 base from V and 7 bases from J, with 7 bases between. The CDR3 covers 13 residues. CDR3: CASSIVVVGELFF. DNA of the CDR3: TGTGCCAGTAGTATAGTTGTAGTCGGGGAGCTGTTTTTT. The whole variable domain, remainder taken from reference TRBV19 and TRBJ2-2, is DGGITQSPKYLFRKEGQNVTLSCEQNLNHDAMYWYRQDPGQGLRLIYYSQIVNDFQKGDIAEGYSVSREKKESFPLTVTSAQKNPTAFYLCASSIVVVGELFFGEGSRLTVL.

With respect to this clone: Other DNA sequences in this specimen translate into the identical CDR3. The chain links TRBV3-1 (or the pseudogene TRBV3-2) to TRBJ2-7, with D unresolved. CDR1 and CDR2 from the germline V gene are LGHDT and YNNKEL (reference sequence). This CDR3 region has 12 residues. The germline V and J ends were trimmed by 1 base and 1 base, with 2 bases remaining between them. As DNA, the CDR3 is TGTGCCAGCAGCCAAGCGTCCTACGAGCAGTACTTC. Its protein is CASSQASYEQYF.

As concerns this clone: The sample has other DNA sequences that encode this CDR3 too. V is TRBV3-1 (or the pseudogene TRBV3-2) and J is TRBJ2-1; 8 bases align to TRBD2. The CDR3 totals 15 residues. Losses at the gene ends were 4 bases for V and 0 bases for J; bases not matched to a gene: 2. The germline V gene has CDR1 LGHDT and CDR2 YNNKEL (reference sequence). The chain's CDR3 is CASSPSGGSYNEQFF. The CDR3 bases are TGTGCCAGCAGCCCCAGCGGGGGCTCCTACAATGAGCAGTTCTTC.

The chain carries TRBV12-3 or TRBV12-4 and TRBJ2-2; D call uncertain. The CDR3 extends over 12 amino acids. The V gene lost 5 bases and the J gene lost 7 bases, with 8 bases spanning the gap. The CDR3 region is CASSPVGGELFF. The CDR3, as DNA: TGTGCCAGCAGTCCGGTTGGCGGGGAGCTGTTTTTT.

The genes are TRBV6-5 and TRBJ2-6, with D possibly matching TRBD1 (5 bases). The CDR3 contains 15 residues. Trimming stripped 3 bases from V and 3 bases from J, with 9 bases between. CDR1 and CDR2 (germline): MNHEY, SVGAGI. The CDR3 DNA is TGTGCCAGCAGTTATTGGGGCAGTGGGGCCAACGTCCTGACTTTC. It codes for CASSYWGSGANVLTF.

The rearrangement joins TRBV5-6 to TRBJ1-1, with no clear D. Trimming stripped 4 bases from V and 0 bases from J, with 13 bases between. The length of the CDR3 is 15 residues. CDR1 SGHDT and CDR2 YYEEEE come from the germline V gene. The CDR3 DNA is TGTGCCAGCAGCCCATTGACTATCTTGAACACTGAAGCTTTCTTT. This codes for CASSPLTILNTEAFF.

The J gene is TRBJ2-3, the V gene TRBV2; 9 bases agree with TRBD1. The junction had 5 bases not matched to a gene; V was cut back by 6 bases and J by 1 base. CDR3 length: 15 residues. The V gene's germline CDR1 is SNHLY and CDR2 FYNNEI. CDR3 protein: CASSDRDRGTDTQYF. The CDR3 nucleotides read TGTGCCAGCAGCGACCGGGACAGGGGCACAGATACGCAGTATTTT.

This sequence joins TRBV6-1 and TRBJ1-5; 11 bases are a match to TRBD1. With 1 base clipped from V and 6 bases from J, the junction kept 5 bases outside the gene matches. Germline values: CDR1 MNHNS, CDR2 SASEGT. The CDR3 contains 16 residues. The CDR3 region is CASSEGTGGASQPQHF. CDR3 DNA sequence: TGTGCCAGCAGTGAAGGGACAGGGGGCGCATCTCAGCCCCAGCATTTT.

The V and J genes are TRBV7-2 and TRBJ2-7; TRBD1 matches at 9 bases. The germline V gene encodes CDR1 SGHTA and CDR2 FQGNSA. The V and J ends lost 0 bases and 5 bases, in that order; junction bases with no gene match: 5. CDR3 size: 15 residues. The DNA for the CDR3 is TGTGCCAGCAGCTTAGCGTCCGGGACAGGGCACGAGCAGTACTTC. Translated, it gives CASSLASGTGHEQYF.